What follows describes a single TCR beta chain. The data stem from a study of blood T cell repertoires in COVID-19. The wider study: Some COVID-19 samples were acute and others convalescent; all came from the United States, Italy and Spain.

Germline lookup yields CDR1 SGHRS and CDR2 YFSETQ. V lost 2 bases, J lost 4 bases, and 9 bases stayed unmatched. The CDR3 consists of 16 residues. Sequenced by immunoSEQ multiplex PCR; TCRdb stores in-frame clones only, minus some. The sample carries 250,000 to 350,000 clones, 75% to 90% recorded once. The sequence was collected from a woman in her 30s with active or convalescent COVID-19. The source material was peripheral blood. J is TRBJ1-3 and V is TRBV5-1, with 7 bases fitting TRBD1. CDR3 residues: CASSFQGVERGNTIYF. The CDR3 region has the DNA TGCGCCAGCAGCTTCCAGGGGGTTGAAAGAGGAAACACCATATATTTT.